These 9 T cell receptor beta chains were all obtained from the same sample, sequenced in a study of shared clonotypes between healthy human individuals. Generated by immunoSEQ multiplex PCR, the TCRdb table keeps only in-frame clones and is missing some. The data show about 2.3 million clones, 90% to 95% seen once. Specimen: naive CD4+ T cells from PBMCs. Noted subset: CD45RA+ positively selected. Receptor source: a young man in good health. Some clones in this sample may be carry-over from other donors' samples.

The CDR3 spells CASSLGATLATNEKLFF. The CDR3 nucleotides are TGCGCCAGCAGCTTGGGGGCGACCTTAGCAACTAATGAAAAACTGTTTTTT. The chain couples TRBV5-1 to TRBJ1-4; no definite D call. Trimming cost V 0 bases and J 0 bases, with 12 bases left between them. Germline V gene data show CDR1 as SGHRS and CDR2 as YFSETQ. The CDR3 covers 17 residues.

This chain links TRBV5-1 with TRBJ2-2; TRBD2 aligns across 9 bases. In germline, CDR1 is SGHRS, CDR2 YFSETQ. The ends lost 4 bases at V and 6 bases at J; junction bases unmatched: 13. The CDR3 has 17 amino acids. Here the CDR3 reads CASSPPSASGTAGELFF. CDR3 in DNA: TGCGCCAGCAGCCCCCCCTCGGCTAGCGGGACGGCCGGGGAGCTGTTTTTT. The variable domain in full, completed from reference TRBV5-1 and TRBJ2-2, reads KAGVTQTPRYLIKTRGQQVTLSCSPISGHRSVSWYQQTPGQGLQFLFEYFSETQRNKGNFPGRFSGRQFSNSRSEMNVSTLELGDSALYLCASSPPSASGTAGELFFGEGSRLTVL.

The rearrangement uses TRBV5-1 and TRBJ2-1; 10 bases align to TRBD2. The CDR3 consists of 15 residues. CDR1 and CDR2 (germline): SGHRS, YFSETQ. With 4 bases clipped from V and 8 bases from J, the junction kept 9 bases outside the gene matches. The CDR3 region has the DNA TGCGCCAGCAGCGAAGCGGGAGGGCCGTGGGATGAGCAGTTCTTC. It codes for CASSEAGGPWDEQFF.

The chain links TRBV28 to TRBJ1-2; D uncertain. The germline CDR1 and CDR2 sequences are MDHEN and SYDVKM. V dropped 3 bases and J dropped 4 bases, with 15 bases sitting between them. CDR3 length: 15 residues. CDR3 in amino acids: CASSFSTLQPYGYTF. CDR3 bases: TGTGCCAGCAGTTTCTCGACTCTTCAACCCTATGGCTACACCTTC.

The chain links TRBV18 to TRBJ2-2, with a possible D match to TRBD1 (6 bases). This CDR3 has 18 amino acids. V shed 6 bases and J shed 0 bases, with 20 bases lying between them. Per the germline V gene, CDR1 is KGHSH and CDR2 is LQKENI. This CDR3 is CASSGRRDTVANTGELFF. CDR3 in DNA: TGTGCCAGCTCCGGAAGACGGGACACCGTAGCGAACACCGGGGAGCTGTTTTTT. Using reference TRBV18 and TRBJ2-2 for the parts outside the CDR3, the full variable domain is NAGVMQNPRHLVRRRGQEARLRCSPMKGHSHVYWYRQLPEEGLKFMVYLQKENIIDESGMPKERFSAEFPKEGPSILRIQQVVRGDSAAYFCASSGRRDTVANTGELFFGEGSRLTVL.

V is TRBV18 and J is TRBJ2-5; D unclear. The CDR3 length is 14 residues. V dropped 6 bases and J dropped 5 bases, with 16 bases sitting between them. Germline V gene data show CDR1 as KGHSH and CDR2 as LQKENI. CDR3 protein: CASSLPAVRETQYF. The CDR3 DNA sequence: TGTGCCAGCTCCCTTCCTGCAGTCCGTGAGACCCAGTACTTC. Together with reference TRBV18 and TRBJ2-5, the CDR3 gives the full variable domain: NAGVMQNPRHLVRRRGQEARLRCSPMKGHSHVYWYRQLPEEGLKFMVYLQKENIIDESGMPKERFSAEFPKEGPSILRIQQVVRGDSAAYFCASSLPAVRETQYFGPGTRLLVL.

The gene calls are TRBV18 and TRBJ1-6, with 8 bases that match TRBD1. The length of the CDR3 is 15 residues. V lost 3 bases to trimming and J lost 7 bases; unmatched junction nucleotides: 5. The germline gives CDR1 KGHSH, CDR2 LQKENI. This chain's CDR3 is CASSPSQGANSPLHF. CDR3 DNA sequence: TGTGCCAGCTCACCGAGCCAGGGGGCGAATTCACCCCTCCACTTT.

V and J are TRBV25-1 and TRBJ2-7, with a possible D match to TRBD1 (5 bases). Germline-derived CDR1 and CDR2 are MGHDK and SYGVNS. V dropped 4 bases and J dropped 2 bases, with 12 bases sitting between them. This CDR3 is 14 amino acids long. The CDR3: CASSGDKGAYEQYF. In nucleotides, the CDR3 is TGTGCCAGCAGTGGGGATAAAGGGGCCTACGAGCAGTACTTC.

Only one count was recorded for this clone. Other DNA sequences from this sample encode an identical CDR3 as well. Here the CDR3 DNA reads TGTGCCAGCTCACCAGGGACCGCTGGGTACGAGCAGTACTTC. Protein: CASSPGTAGYEQYF. This chain connects TRBV18 to TRBJ2-7; D might be TRBD1 or TRBD2, each matching 5 bases. V lost 2 bases, J lost 4 bases, and 12 bases lay in between. The CDR3 runs 14 residues. Germline V gene data show CDR1 as KGHSH and CDR2 as LQKENI.